The present entry profiles one TCR beta chain with its context. The antigen is not known. This sample stems from a study of T cell responses to AZD1222 COVID-19 vaccine. Study results and caveats: Increases in Spike-specific TCR breadth and depth were seen after two AZD1222 doses. Clonal diversity was possibly underestimated; the donors were predominantly white British and more often female. Repertoire sampling was restricted to post-peak T cell response timepoints.

Using immunoSEQ multiplex PCR, the repertoire was profiled, and TCRdb retains in-frame clones only, with some absent. The sample has approximately 80,000 clones, around 85% seen once. Germline CDR1 is SGHRS and CDR2 is YFSETQ. Trimming stripped 3 bases from V and 4 bases from J, with 14 bases between. The CDR3 consists of 15 residues. Pooled in the analysis were second doses at about 4 or about 12 weeks. V gene TRBV5-1 combines with J gene TRBJ2-1; maybe TRBD1 (5 bases). The sample was peripheral blood, taken 28 days after the second AZD1222 dose. The clonotype comes from an adult who received the AZD1222 COVID-19 vaccine. The CDR3 DNA follows: TGCGCCAGCAGCTACGACAGAACATCATACAATGAGCAGTTCTTC. As protein: CASSYDRTSYNEQFF.